The present entry profiles one TCR beta chain with its context. What it binds is unknown. One end of the junction does not line up with germline, which may come from a read error. The read falls 3 residues short of the CDR3 end, and the missing part is taken from the germline J gene. Germline V gene data show CDR1 as LGHNA and CDR2 as YNFKEQ. This CDR3 comprises 15 residues. Genomic DNA, averaging approximately 1,300 ng per sample, yielded TCR beta CDR3 via immunoSEQ. Produced via immunoSEQ multiplex PCR; TCRdb's table is partial and in-frame only. In total, the table holds 36,000 or so clones. This entry belongs to a study of T cells in women clearing cervical HPV infection. Study summary: Cases: HPV16-related CIN3 or worse on histology, 2 invasive cancers. Cases' blood sampling followed lesion detection by median around 23 weeks (90 to 200). Notes on the study in general: TRBV6-7 abundance was lower in cases than controls (approximately 0.11% versus 0.16%).

The specimen was blood buffy coat. V is TRBV4-2 and J is TRBJ1-4; TRBD1 matches 10 bases. The TCR sequence derives from a woman between 18 and 69 years old with a cervical HPV16 infection that either progressed to CIN3+ or cleared (not recorded which). The sequenced CDR3 bases are TGCGCCAGCAGCCAAGAGGGACAGGGGAATGAAAAA. Its translation: CASSQEGQGNEK. The whole CDR3 sequence reads CASSQEGQGNEKLFF.